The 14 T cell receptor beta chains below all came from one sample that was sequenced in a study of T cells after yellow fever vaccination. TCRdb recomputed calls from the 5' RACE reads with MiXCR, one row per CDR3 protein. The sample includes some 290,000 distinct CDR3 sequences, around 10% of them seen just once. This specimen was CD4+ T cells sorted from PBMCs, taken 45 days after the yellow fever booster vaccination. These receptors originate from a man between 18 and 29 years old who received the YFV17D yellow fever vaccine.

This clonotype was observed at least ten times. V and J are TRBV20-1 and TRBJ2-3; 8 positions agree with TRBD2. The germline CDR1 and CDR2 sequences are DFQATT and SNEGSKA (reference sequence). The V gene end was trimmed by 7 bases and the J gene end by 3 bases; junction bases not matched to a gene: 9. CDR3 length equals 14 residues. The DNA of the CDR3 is TGCAGTGTCGCACGGGGGGGTTGGACAGATACGCAGTATTTT. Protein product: CSVARGGWTDTQYF.

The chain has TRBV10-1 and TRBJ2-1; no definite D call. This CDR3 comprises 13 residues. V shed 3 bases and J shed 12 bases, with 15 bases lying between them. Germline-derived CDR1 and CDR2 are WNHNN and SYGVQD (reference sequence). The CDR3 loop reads CASSDPPGSRQFF. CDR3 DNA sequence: TGCGCCAGCAGTGACCCCCCCGGCTCACGGCAGTTCTTC.

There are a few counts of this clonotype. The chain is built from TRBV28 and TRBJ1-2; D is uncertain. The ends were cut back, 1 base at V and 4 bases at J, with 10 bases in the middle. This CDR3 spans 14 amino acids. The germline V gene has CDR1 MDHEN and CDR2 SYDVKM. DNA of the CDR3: TGTGCCAGCAGTTTATTTGCCGGGATCTATGGCTACACCTTC. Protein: CASSLFAGIYGYTF.

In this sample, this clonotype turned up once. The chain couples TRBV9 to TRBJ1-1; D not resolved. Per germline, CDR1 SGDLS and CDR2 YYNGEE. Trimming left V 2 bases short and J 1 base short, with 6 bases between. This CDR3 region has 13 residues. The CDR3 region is CASSVHSNTEAFF. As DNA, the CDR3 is TGTGCCAGCAGCGTCCATTCGAACACTGAAGCTTTCTTT.

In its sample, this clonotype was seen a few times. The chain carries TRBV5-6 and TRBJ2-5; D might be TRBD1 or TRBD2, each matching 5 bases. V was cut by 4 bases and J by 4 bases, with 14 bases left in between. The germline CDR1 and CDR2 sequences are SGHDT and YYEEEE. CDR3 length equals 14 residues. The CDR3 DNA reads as TGTGCCAGCAGCCGGGCGGCAGGGAGAGAGACCCAGTACTTC. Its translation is CASSRAAGRETQYF.

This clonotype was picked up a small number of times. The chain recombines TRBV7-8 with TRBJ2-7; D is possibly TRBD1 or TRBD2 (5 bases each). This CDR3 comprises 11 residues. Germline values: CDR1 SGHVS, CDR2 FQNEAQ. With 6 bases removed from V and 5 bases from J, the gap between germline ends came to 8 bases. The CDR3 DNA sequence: TGTGCCAGCAGTGGGGGTGACGAGCAGTACGTC. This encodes CASSGGDEQYV.

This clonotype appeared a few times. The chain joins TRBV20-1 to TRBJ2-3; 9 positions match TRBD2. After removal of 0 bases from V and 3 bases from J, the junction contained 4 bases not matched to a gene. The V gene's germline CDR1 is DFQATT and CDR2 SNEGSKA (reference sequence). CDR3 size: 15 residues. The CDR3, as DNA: TGCAGTGCTAGAGAAGGTAGCGGGGGAACAGATACGCAGTATTTT. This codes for CSAREGSGGTDTQYF.

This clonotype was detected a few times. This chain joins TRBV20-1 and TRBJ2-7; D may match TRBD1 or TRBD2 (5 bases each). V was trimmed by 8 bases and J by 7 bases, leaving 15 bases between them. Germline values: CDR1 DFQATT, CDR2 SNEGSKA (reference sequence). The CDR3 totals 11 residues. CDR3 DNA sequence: TGCAGTCCCTGGGACGCCGCGGAGCAGTACGTC. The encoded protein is CSPWDAAEQYV.

CDR3 bases: TGTGCCAGCAGCCTCGGGACAGGGGGTACTGAAAAACTGTTTTTT. Amino acids: CASSLGTGGTEKLFF. The J gene is TRBJ1-4, the V gene TRBV28, with 11 bases matching TRBD1. The CDR3 sequence is 15 residues long. With V trimmed by 6 bases and J by 7 bases, 7 bases remained unmatched. The V gene's germline CDR1 is MDHEN and CDR2 SYDVKM. Based on the CDR3 plus reference TRBV28 and TRBJ1-4, the full variable domain is DVKVTQSSRYLVKRTGEKVFLECVQDMDHENMFWYRQDPGLGLRLIYFSYDVKMKEKGDIPEGYSVSREKKERFSLILESASTNQTSMYLCASSLGTGGTEKLFFGSGTQLSVL.

The DNA for the CDR3 is TGTGCCAGCAGTGAATTTCGGGGCAATGAAAATGAGCAGTTCTTC. It is translated as CASSEFRGNENEQFF. This chain uses TRBV2 with TRBJ2-1, with D perhaps assigned TRBD1 or TRBD2 (5 bases each). Germline lookup yields CDR1 SNHLY and CDR2 FYNNEI. The CDR3 runs to 15 residues. Trimming took off 2 bases at V and 7 bases at J, with 15 bases between the two ends.

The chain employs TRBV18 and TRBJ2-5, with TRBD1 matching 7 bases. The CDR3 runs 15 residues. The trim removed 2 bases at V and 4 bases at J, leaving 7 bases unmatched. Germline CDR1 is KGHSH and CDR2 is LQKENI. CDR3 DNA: TGTGCCAGCTCACCAATCTGGACAGGCCGAGAGACCCAGTACTTC. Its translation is CASSPIWTGRETQYF.

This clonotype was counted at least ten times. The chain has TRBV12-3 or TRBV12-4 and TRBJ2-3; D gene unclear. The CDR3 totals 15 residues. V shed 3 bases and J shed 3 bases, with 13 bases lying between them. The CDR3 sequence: CASSFDRTGTDTQYF. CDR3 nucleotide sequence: TGTGCCAGCAGTTTCGACCGGACCGGAACAGATACGCAGTATTTT.

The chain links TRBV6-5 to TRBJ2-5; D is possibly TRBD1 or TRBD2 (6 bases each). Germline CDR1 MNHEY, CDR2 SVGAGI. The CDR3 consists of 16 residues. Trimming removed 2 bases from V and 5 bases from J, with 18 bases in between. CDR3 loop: CASSYETGARAETQYF. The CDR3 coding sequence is TGTGCCAGCAGTTACGAAACGGGGGCCCGCGCTGAGACCCAGTACTTC.

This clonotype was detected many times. CDR3 DNA sequence: TGTGCCAGCAGCTTAGCGACTAGCGGGGGGTCTAAGACCCAGTACTTC. It yields the protein CASSLATSGGSKTQYF. This chain links TRBV7-2 with TRBJ2-5, with TRBD2 matching 13 bases. The CDR3 contains 16 residues. From germline, CDR1 is SGHTA and CDR2 FQGNSA. V was clipped by 0 bases and J by 6 bases; unmatched bases: 4.